These T cell receptor beta chains were read from a single sample in a study of regulatory T cells in long-lasting Graves disease. MiXCR was run by TCRdb on the multiplex PCR reads, yielding one entry per CDR3 protein. In the table there are 200,000 to 250,000 distinct CDR3 sequences, around a fifth of which are singletons. This sample also belongs to another study, concerning T cells in Graves' hyperthyroidism and ophthalmopathy.

Sequenced here: peripheral blood mononuclear cells (PBMCs), sampled at new diagnosis, from a patient treated with antithyroid drugs. The receptors derive from a woman aged 30 to 39 with Graves disease. Both conserved end residues are part of each CDR3. The D gene is left open where the match is weak. Rows give clone size only sometimes, using once, few, many, or a class for an expanded clone.

CDR3nt,CDR3aa,d_gene,abundance,v_gene,j_gene
TGTGCCAGCACGGGGGGGCCTCACGAGCAGTACTTC,CASTGGPHEQYF,TRBD2,many,TRBV6-1,TRBJ2-7
TGTGCCAGCAGCTCTAGCGGGGTTGGGCACTACTTC,CASSSSGVGHYF,TRBD2,NA,TRBV7-8,TRBJ2-5
TGCGCCAGCAGCTTGGGACAGGTCTCTGGAAACACCATATATTTT,CASSLGQVSGNTIYF,NA,few,TRBV5-1,TRBJ1-3
TGTGCCAGCAGCTTAATACCGGGACAGGTTAATGAAAAACTGTTTTTT,CASSLIPGQVNEKLFF,TRBD1,many,TRBV6-1,TRBJ1-4
TGTGCCAGCAGCTTAGCGGGATGGACAGGGAGGGGTCAGCCCCAGCATTTT,CASSLAGWTGRGQPQHF,TRBD1,many,TRBV7-2,TRBJ1-5
TGCAGCGTCTCTTCGGGTGAGCAGTTCTTC,CSVSSGEQFF,NA,many,TRBV29-1,TRBJ2-1
TGTGCCATCAGTGAGTCGAGGGGCGGGGCCCAAGAGACCCAGTACTTC,CAISESRGGAQETQYF,NA,many,TRBV10-3,TRBJ2-5
TGTGCCAGCAGGAGGGCTCTGAACACTGAAGCTTTCTTT,CASRRALNTEAFF,NA,few,TRBV6-1,TRBJ1-1
TGTGCCAGCAAAACGGACGGGGGCGGTAACTATGGCTACACCTTC,CASKTDGGGNYGYTF,NA,NA,TRBV2,TRBJ1-2
TGCAGTGCTGCTGCAGGGAAGGGTAGAACTGAAGCTTTCTTT,CSAAAGKGRTEAFF,NA,NA,TRBV20-1,TRBJ1-1
TGTGCCAGCAGCTTCCTCACTAGCGGGAACTTCAATGAGCAGTTCTTC,CASSFLTSGNFNEQFF,TRBD2,many,TRBV11-2,TRBJ2-1
TGTGCCAGCAGCCCGGCGGGAAACACCATATATTTT,CASSPAGNTIYF,NA,many,TRBV7-6,TRBJ1-3
TGCGCCAGCAGCTCGGGACTAGCGGCCTACGAGCAGTACTTC,CASSSGLAAYEQYF,TRBD2,many,TRBV5-1,TRBJ2-7
TGTGCCAGCAGGCCTCGACAGTTTAACACTGAAGCTTTCTTT,CASRPRQFNTEAFF,NA,many,TRBV27,TRBJ1-1
TGTGCCAGCAGTTTATCCCTCGCAGGCAATCAGCCCCAGCATTTT,CASSLSLAGNQPQHF,NA,many,TRBV28,TRBJ1-5
TGTGCCAGCAGTTACTCGGGGGCGGGGGATTCTGGGGCCAACGTCCTGACTTTC,CASSYSGAGDSGANVLTF,NA,few,TRBV6-2/TRBV6-3,TRBJ2-6
TGTGCCAGCACCCGGGAGGGGGCAAGCGAAAACACCATATATTTT,CASTREGASENTIYF,TRBD1,many,TRBV11-3,TRBJ1-3
TGTGCCAGCTCATCCGCCGGGACTAGCGGGAGTTCCGGGGAGCTGTTTTTT,CASSSAGTSGSSGELFF,TRBD2,many,TRBV18,TRBJ2-2
TGTGCCAGCAGATCCTCTAAACTCCGGGACAGCCGAGATACGCAGTATTTT,CASRSSKLRDSRDTQYF,TRBD1,many,TRBV5-5,TRBJ2-3
TGTGCCAGCAGTTCCGCTACCGGGACTAGCGGCCAAGAGACCCAGTACTTC,CASSSATGTSGQETQYF,TRBD2,many,TRBV6-2/TRBV6-3,TRBJ2-5
TGTGCCTGGAGTGTGGGTCGGACAGGGGGCCCCTACACCGGGGAGCTGTTTTTT,CAWSVGRTGGPYTGELFF,TRBD1,many,TRBV30,TRBJ2-2